These T cell receptor beta chains were read from a single sample in a study of PD-1 blockade in classical Hodgkin lymphoma. Assay used: immunoSEQ multiplex PCR; TCRdb lists only in-frame clones, some missing. Counted here are about 37,000 clones, about 90% occurring once; the ten biggest clones make up around 7.7%. Here the sequenced sample was peripheral blood mononuclear cells (PBMCs), taken before the second cycle of nivolumab. These receptors all stem from a human donor with classical Hodgkin lymphoma. Both conserved end residues are part of each CDR3. The order of the fields is D gene, V gene, clone size, J gene, CDR3 protein, CDR3 DNA. A D gene is named only where the DNA matches it firmly. Not every row has a clone size; where given, it reads once, few, many or a size class.

D: TRBD1; V: TRBV7-8; size: NA; J: TRBJ1-2; CDR3: CASSAIPKRTGGNYGYTF; DNA: TGTGCCAGCAGCGCAATACCCAAGAGGACAGGCGGAAACTATGGCTACACCTTC
D: NA; V: TRBV29-1; size: NA; J: TRBJ1-3; CDR3: CSVDSDSGNTIYF; DNA: TGCAGCGTTGACTCGGACTCTGGAAACACCATATATTTT
D: TRBD1; V: TRBV5-8; size: few; J: TRBJ2-4; CDR3: CASSTRDRPKNIQYF; DNA: TGTGCCAGCAGCACCCGGGACAGGCCCAAAAACATTCAGTACTTC
D: NA; V: TRBV6-5; size: NA; J: TRBJ2-5; CDR3: CASSYFRGQETQYF; DNA: TGTGCCAGCAGTTACTTTCGGGGGCAAGAGACCCAGTACTTC
D: TRBD2; V: TRBV29-1; size: NA; J: TRBJ2-3; CDR3: CSVGTSGRADTQYF; DNA: TGCAGCGTCGGGACTAGCGGGAGGGCAGATACGCAGTATTTT
D: NA; V: TRBV29-1; size: NA; J: TRBJ1-5; CDR3: CSVVPDSNQPQHF; DNA: TGCAGCGTTGTTCCCGACAGCAATCAGCCCCAGCATTTT
D: NA; V: TRBV9; size: NA; J: TRBJ2-1; CDR3: CASSVSVGPYNEQFF; DNA: TGTGCCAGCAGCGTATCCGTAGGGCCCTACAATGAGCAGTTCTTC
D: TRBD1; V: TRBV19; size: NA; J: TRBJ1-1; CDR3: CASSIVDRGRTEAFF; DNA: TGTGCCAGTAGTATAGTCGACAGGGGGAGGACTGAAGCTTTCTTT
D: NA; V: TRBV2; size: NA; J: TRBJ2-3; CDR3: CASSPLADTQYF; DNA: TGTGCCAGCAGTCCTCTAGCAGATACGCAGTATTTT
D: NA; V: TRBV4-1; size: once; J: TRBJ2-1; CDR3: CASSHPGGGGSYNEQFF; DNA: TGCGCCAGCAGCCACCCTGGGGGCGGAGGCTCCTACAATGAGCAGTTCTTC
D: TRBD2; V: TRBV9; size: NA; J: TRBJ2-1; CDR3: CASSDRSSGDEQFF; DNA: TGTGCCAGCAGCGACAGATCTAGCGGGGATGAGCAGTTCTTC
D: NA; V: TRBV7-9; size: NA; J: TRBJ2-1; CDR3: CASSSLTHGLTSFPNEQFF; DNA: TGTGCCAGCAGCTCACTTACCCATGGACTCACTTCCTTTCCAAATGAGCAGTTCTTC
D: NA; V: TRBV9; size: NA; J: TRBJ2-3; CDR3: CASSVGGFVDTQYF; DNA: TGTGCCAGCAGCGTGGGGGGCTTCGTAGATACGCAGTATTTT
D: NA; V: TRBV27; size: once; J: TRBJ1-5; CDR3: CASTSKEGLQPQHF; DNA: TGTGCCAGCACCTCGAAGGAAGGGCTTCAGCCCCAGCATTTT
D: NA; V: TRBV5-4; size: NA; J: TRBJ2-5; CDR3: CASMEGLGTQYF; DNA: TGTGCCAGCATGGAGGGCTTAGGGACCCAGTACTTC
D: TRBD2; V: TRBV5-4; size: NA; J: TRBJ2-3; CDR3: CASSPETIILAGTDTQYF; DNA: TGTGCCAGCAGCCCCGAAACCATTATTCTAGCGGGAACAGATACGCAGTATTTT
D: NA; V: TRBV29-1; size: NA; J: TRBJ2-7; CDR3: CSVRGLSYEQYF; DNA: TGCAGCGTTCGGGGACTCTCCTACGAGCAGTACTTC
D: TRBD1; V: TRBV6-1; size: NA; J: TRBJ2-5; CDR3: CASTSGTGKETQYF; DNA: TGTGCCAGCACCTCGGGGACAGGCAAAGAGACCCAGTACTTC
D: TRBD2; V: TRBV2; size: NA; J: TRBJ2-4; CDR3: CASRVAGAKNIQYF; DNA: TGTGCCAGCAGAGTAGCGGGAGCCAAAAACATTCAGTACTTC
D: TRBD1; V: TRBV9; size: few; J: TRBJ1-1; CDR3: CASSRTGERAEAFF; DNA: TGTGCCAGCAGCCGTACAGGGGAGAGGGCTGAAGCTTTCTTT
D: TRBD1; V: TRBV6-1; size: NA; J: TRBJ2-7; CDR3: CASPTSGQDNYEQYF; DNA: TGTGCCAGCCCGACGTCGGGACAGGACAACTACGAGCAGTACTTC
D: NA; V: TRBV28; size: NA; J: TRBJ1-5; CDR3: CASSGTIYTQPQHF; DNA: TGTGCCAGCAGCGGGACAATATATACTCAGCCCCAGCATTTT
D: TRBD1; V: TRBV5-1; size: NA; J: TRBJ1-5; CDR3: CASSPGQVSNQPQHF; DNA: TGCGCCAGCAGCCCCGGACAGGTGAGCAATCAGCCCCAGCATTTT
D: TRBD2; V: TRBV14; size: NA; J: TRBJ2-3; CDR3: CASSQQLAGVPDTQYF; DNA: TGTGCCAGCAGCCAACAACTAGCGGGAGTCCCAGATACGCAGTATTTT
D: NA; V: TRBV19; size: once; J: TRBJ1-3; CDR3: CASMQNTIYF; DNA: TGTGCCAGTATGCAAAACACCATATATTTT
D: TRBD2; V: TRBV5-4; size: NA; J: TRBJ2-3; CDR3: CASSLEPGTSGRVTTQYF; DNA: TGTGCCAGCAGCCTCGAGCCTGGGACTAGCGGGAGGGTAACTACGCAGTATTTT
D: NA; V: TRBV6-4; size: NA; J: TRBJ1-2; CDR3: CASSWYRPYGYTF; DNA: TGTGCCAGCAGTTGGTACAGGCCCTATGGCTACACCTTC
D: NA; V: TRBV11-2; size: NA; J: TRBJ2-7; CDR3: CASSLVGSANEQYF; DNA: TGTGCCAGCAGCTTAGTTGGAAGTGCCAACGAGCAGTACTTC
D: TRBD2; V: TRBV14; size: NA; J: TRBJ2-7; CDR3: CASSQRGLAGGYYEQYF; DNA: TGTGCCAGCAGCCAAAGAGGACTAGCGGGAGGGTATTACGAGCAGTACTTC
D: NA; V: TRBV4-1; size: NA; J: TRBJ2-6; CDR3: CASSPPPGAGANVLTF; DNA: TGCGCCAGCAGCCCCCCCCCGGGGGCAGGGGCCAACGTCCTGACTTTC
D: TRBD2; V: TRBV11-3; size: NA; J: TRBJ2-7; CDR3: CASSLDLYSGASYEQYF; DNA: TGTGCCAGCAGCTTAGATCTATACAGCGGGGCCTCCTACGAGCAGTACTTC